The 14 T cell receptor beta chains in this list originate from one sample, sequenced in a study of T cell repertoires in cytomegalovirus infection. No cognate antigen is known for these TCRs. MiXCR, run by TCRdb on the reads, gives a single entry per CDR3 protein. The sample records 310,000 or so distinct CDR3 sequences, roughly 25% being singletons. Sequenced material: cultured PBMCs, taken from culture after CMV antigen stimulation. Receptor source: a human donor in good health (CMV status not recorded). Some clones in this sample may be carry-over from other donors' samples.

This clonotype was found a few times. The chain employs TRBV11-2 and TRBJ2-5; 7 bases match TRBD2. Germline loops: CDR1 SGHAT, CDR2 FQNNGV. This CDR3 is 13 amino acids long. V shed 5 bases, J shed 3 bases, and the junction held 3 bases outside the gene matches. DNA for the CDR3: TGTGCCAGCAGCCGCGGGACTAAAGAGACCCAGTACTTC. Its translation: CASSRGTKETQYF.

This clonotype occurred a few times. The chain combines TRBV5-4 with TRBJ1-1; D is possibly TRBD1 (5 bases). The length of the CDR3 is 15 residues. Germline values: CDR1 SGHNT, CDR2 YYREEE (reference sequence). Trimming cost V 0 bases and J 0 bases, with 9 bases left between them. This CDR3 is CASSLGGGVNTEAFF. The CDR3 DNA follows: TGTGCCAGCAGCTTGGGGGGGGGGGTGAACACTGAAGCTTTCTTT.

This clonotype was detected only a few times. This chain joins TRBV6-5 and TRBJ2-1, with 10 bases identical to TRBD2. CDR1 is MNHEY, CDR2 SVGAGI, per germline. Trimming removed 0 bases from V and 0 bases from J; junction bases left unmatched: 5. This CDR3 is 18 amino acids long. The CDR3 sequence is CASSYSAGLATSYNEQFF. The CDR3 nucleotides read TGTGCCAGCAGTTACTCCGCGGGACTAGCGACCTCCTACAATGAGCAGTTCTTC.

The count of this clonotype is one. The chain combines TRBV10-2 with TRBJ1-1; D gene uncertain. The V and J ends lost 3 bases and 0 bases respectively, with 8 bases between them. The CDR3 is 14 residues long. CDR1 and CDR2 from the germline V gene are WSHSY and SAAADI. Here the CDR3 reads CASSDEGMNTEAFF. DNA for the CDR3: TGCGCCAGCAGTGACGAGGGAATGAACACTGAAGCTTTCTTT.

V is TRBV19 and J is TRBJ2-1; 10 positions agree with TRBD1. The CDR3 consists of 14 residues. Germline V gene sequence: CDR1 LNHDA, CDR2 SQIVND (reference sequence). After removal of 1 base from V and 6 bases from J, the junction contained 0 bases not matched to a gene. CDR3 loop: CASSIGTGGNEQFF. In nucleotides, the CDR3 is TGTGCCAGTAGTATAGGGACAGGGGGCAATGAGCAGTTCTTC.

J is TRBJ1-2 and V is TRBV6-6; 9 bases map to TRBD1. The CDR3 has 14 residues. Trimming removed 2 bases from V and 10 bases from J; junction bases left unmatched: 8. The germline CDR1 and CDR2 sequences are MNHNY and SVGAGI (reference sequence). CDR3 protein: CASSYGTGIVFYTF. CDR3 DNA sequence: TGTGCCAGCAGTTACGGGACAGGGATAGTATTCTACACCTTC.

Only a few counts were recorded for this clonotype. CDR3 nucleotide sequence: TGTGCCAGCAGTTTGAGGAGCGGACCTCTAACCGGGGAGCTGTTTTTT. This encodes CASSLRSGPLTGELFF. The chain has TRBV6-2 or TRBV6-3 and TRBJ2-2; D possibly corresponds to TRBD2 (5 bases). From germline, CDR1 is MNHEY and CDR2 SVGEGT. This CDR3 region has 16 residues. Between the trimmed V and J ends, which lost 4 bases and 5 bases, there was a span of 17 bases.

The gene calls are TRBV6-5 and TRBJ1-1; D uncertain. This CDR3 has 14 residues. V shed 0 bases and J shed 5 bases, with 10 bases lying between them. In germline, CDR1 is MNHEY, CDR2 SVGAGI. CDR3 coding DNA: TGTGCCAGCAGTTACTCAGCGGGATTTACTGAAGCTTTCTTT. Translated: CASSYSAGFTEAFF.

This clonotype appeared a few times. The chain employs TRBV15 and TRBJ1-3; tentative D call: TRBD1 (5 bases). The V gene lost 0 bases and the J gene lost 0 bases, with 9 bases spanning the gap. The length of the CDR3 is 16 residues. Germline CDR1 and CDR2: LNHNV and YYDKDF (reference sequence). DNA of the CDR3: TGTGCCACCAGCAGAGATGGGGACGCCTCTGGAAACACCATATATTTT. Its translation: CATSRDGDASGNTIYF.

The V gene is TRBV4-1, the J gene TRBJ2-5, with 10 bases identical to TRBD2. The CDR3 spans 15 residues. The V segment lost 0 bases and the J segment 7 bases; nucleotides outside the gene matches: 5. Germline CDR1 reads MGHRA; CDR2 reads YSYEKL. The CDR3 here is CASSQDYQREGTQYF. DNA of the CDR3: TGCGCCAGCAGCCAAGATTACCAGCGGGAGGGGACCCAGTACTTC.

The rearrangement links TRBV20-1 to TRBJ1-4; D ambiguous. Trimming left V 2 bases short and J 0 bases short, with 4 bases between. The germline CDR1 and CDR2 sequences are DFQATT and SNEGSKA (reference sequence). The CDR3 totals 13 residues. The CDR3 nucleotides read TGCAGTGCTAGAAGAGCAACTAATGAAAAACTGTTTTTT. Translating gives CSARRATNEKLFF.

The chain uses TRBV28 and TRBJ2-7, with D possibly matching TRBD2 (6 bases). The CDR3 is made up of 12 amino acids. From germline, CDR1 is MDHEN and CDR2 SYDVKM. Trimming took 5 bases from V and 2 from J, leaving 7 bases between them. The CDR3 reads CASSTGAYEQYF. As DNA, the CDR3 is TGTGCCAGCAGTACGGGAGCCTACGAGCAGTACTTC. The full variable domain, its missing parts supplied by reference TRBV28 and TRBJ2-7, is DVKVTQSSRYLVKRTGEKVFLECVQDMDHENMFWYRQDPGLGLRLIYFSYDVKMKEKGDIPEGYSVSREKKERFSLILESASTNQTSMYLCASSTGAYEQYFGPGTRLTVT.

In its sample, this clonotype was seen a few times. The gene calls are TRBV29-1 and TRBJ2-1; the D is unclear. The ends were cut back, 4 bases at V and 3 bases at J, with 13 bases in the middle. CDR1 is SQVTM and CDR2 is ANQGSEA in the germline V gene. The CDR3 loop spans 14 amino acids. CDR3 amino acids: CSVAPKNLYNEQFF. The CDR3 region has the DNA TGCAGCGTTGCGCCTAAGAACCTCTACAATGAGCAGTTCTTC.

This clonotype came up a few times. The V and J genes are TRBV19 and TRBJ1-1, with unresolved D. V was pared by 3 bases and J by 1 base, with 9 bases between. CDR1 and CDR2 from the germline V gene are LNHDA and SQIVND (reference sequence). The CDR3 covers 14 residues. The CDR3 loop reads CASSIAGGNTEAFF. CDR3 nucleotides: TGTGCCAGTAGTATCGCCGGTGGGAACACTGAAGCTTTCTTT.